A single sample is the source of the 17 T cell receptor beta chains below, sequenced in a study of post-analysis software for immune sequencing data. General observations from the study: About 5 TRBV segments were significantly more frequent in patients than in controls. TRBV5-6, TRBV5-1 and TRBV20-1 were among these segments.

Prepared TCR beta cDNA libraries contained unique molecular identifiers. TCRdb processed the PCR reads anew with MiXCR; each CDR3 protein has one entry. This table holds around 200,000 distinct CDR3 sequences, 29% found once. No cognate antigen is known for these TCRs. Sequencing was done on a sample of blood. The receptors shown here come from a girl aged 2-17 years with multiple sclerosis.

The V and J genes are TRBV20-1 and TRBJ1-5, with D maybe TRBD1 (5 bases). The V gene lost 4 bases and the J gene lost 1 base, with 14 bases spanning the gap. The germline V gene encodes CDR1 DFQATT and CDR2 SNEGSKA (reference sequence). The CDR3 has 15 residues. The CDR3: CSATVGVSSNQPQHF. In nucleotides, the CDR3 is TGCAGTGCTACGGTGGGGGTGTCAAGCAATCAGCCCCAGCATTTT.

This clonotype was seen only once. This may stem from a read error, because a much larger clone lies one nucleotide away. The chain is built from TRBV15 and TRBJ2-5; TRBD2 matches 7 bases. Losses at the gene ends were 1 base for V and 11 bases for J; bases not matched to a gene: 16. The CDR3 has 16 residues. Germline CDR1 reads LNHNV; CDR2 reads YYDKDF (reference sequence). The CDR3 region has the DNA TGTGCCACCAGCAGAGCCCCCCAGGGAGGGCTCAATGAGCAGTACTTC. Translating it yields CATSRAPQGGLNEQYF.

The chain has TRBV28 and TRBJ2-7; TRBD1 aligns across 7 bases. V trimming: 4 bases; J trimming: 3 bases; junction bases outside the gene matches: 12. The CDR3 extends over 16 amino acids. Germline V CDR1 and CDR2: MDHEN, SYDVKM. The CDR3 reads CASSYPAAGTVYEQYF. CDR3 DNA sequence: TGTGCCAGCAGTTACCCAGCAGCCGGGACAGTCTACGAGCAGTACTTC. The variable domain in full, completed from reference TRBV28 and TRBJ2-7, reads DVKVTQSSRYLVKRTGEKVFLECVQDMDHENMFWYRQDPGLGLRLIYFSYDVKMKEKGDIPEGYSVSREKKERFSLILESASTNQTSMYLCASSYPAAGTVYEQYFGPGTRLTVT.

There are many counts of this clonotype. This chain joins TRBV11-2 and TRBJ2-1; D not resolved. The V end was cut by 5 bases, the J end by 8 bases, with 7 bases between. This CDR3 region has 11 residues. Germline V gene data show CDR1 as SGHAT and CDR2 as FQNNGV. In DNA form, the CDR3 reads TGTGCCAGCAGCCGAGTGGATGAGCAGTTCTTC. Its translation is CASSRVDEQFF. The variable domain in full, completed from reference TRBV11-2 and TRBJ2-1, reads EAGVAQSPRYKIIEKRQSVAFWCNPISGHATLYWYQQILGQGPKLLIQFQNNGVVDDSQLPKDRFSAERLKGVDSTLKIQPAKLEDSAVYLCASSRVDEQFFGPGTRLTVL.

The CDR3 sequence: CASSQGLAGEQFF. The CDR3 DNA is TGTGCCAGCAGCCAAGGACTAGCGGGTGAGCAGTTCTTC. This chain connects TRBV3-1 to TRBJ2-1; 10 bases fit TRBD2. This CDR3 contains 13 residues. V lost 1 base and J lost 9; bases outside the gene matches: 0. Germline assignment: CDR1 LGHDT and CDR2 YNNKEL (reference sequence).

Comment on this clonotype: A clone one base away is much larger, so this may be a read error. This chain connects TRBV20-1 to TRBJ2-3; TRBD2 aligns across 7 bases. Per germline, CDR1 DFQATT and CDR2 SNEGSKA (reference sequence). The CDR3 runs to 12 residues. CDR3 amino acids: CGASGAGDTQYF. The CDR3 DNA sequence: TGCGGTGCCAGCGGGGCGGGGGATACGCAGTATTTT.

This clonotype was found many times. V and J are TRBV10-3 and TRBJ2-7; D is uncertain. Trimming removed 2 bases at V and 1 base at J, with 9 bases between. The germline gives CDR1 ENHRY, CDR2 SYGVKD. There are 14 residues in the CDR3. The CDR3 nucleotides read TGTGCCATCAGTGAGGGGGTCAGGTCCTACGAGCAGTACTTC. Its translation is CAISEGVRSYEQYF.

The chain links TRBV28 to TRBJ2-3, with 7 bases identical to TRBD2. V lost 6 bases and J lost 3; bases outside the gene matches: 6. Germline CDR1 is MDHEN and CDR2 is SYDVKM. CDR3 size: 14 residues. CDR3 amino acids: CASRLGGATDTQYF. The CDR3 region has the DNA TGTGCCAGCAGGTTGGGAGGGGCGACAGATACGCAGTATTTT.

Points on this clonotype: A much more abundant neighbour one base away suggests this may be a read error. This CDR3 reads CANRVYGSGNQPQHF. Written as DNA, the CDR3 is TGTGCCAACAGAGTTTATGGGTCGGGCAATCAGCCCCAGCATTTT. This sequence joins TRBV12-3 or TRBV12-4 and TRBJ1-5; D call uncertain. This CDR3 spans 15 amino acids. V was shortened by 10 bases and J by 2 bases, with 18 bases between the two germline ends.

The chain carries TRBV2 and TRBJ1-2; TRBD1 is a possible D gene (5 bases). This CDR3 region has 16 residues. V was cut by 5 bases and J by 8 bases, with 24 bases left in between. From germline, CDR1 is SNHLY and CDR2 FYNNEI. CDR3 coding DNA: TGTGCCAGCAGTCGAATAAGGGGCCTTACCCTTTTCGGCTACACCTTC. It yields the protein CASSRIRGLTLFGYTF.

This clonotype has just a few counts. The V call is TRBV28, the J call TRBJ1-1; D is ambiguous. Germline lookup yields CDR1 MDHEN and CDR2 SYDVKM. The CDR3 totals 11 residues. The germline V and J ends were trimmed by 3 bases and 11 bases, with 10 bases remaining between them. CDR3 region: CASSFSVGAFF. The DNA for the CDR3 is TGTGCCAGCAGTTTCAGTGTCGGCGCTTTCTTT.

This clonotype was counted a few times. The gene calls are TRBV18 and TRBJ2-5; D gene uncertain. The germline V gene encodes CDR1 KGHSH and CDR2 LQKENI. Trimming took off 2 bases at V and 4 bases at J, with 11 bases between the two ends. This CDR3 comprises 14 residues. CDR3 protein: CASSPSPGLETQYF. The CDR3 DNA reads TGTGCCAGCTCACCATCTCCGGGTTTAGAGACCCAGTACTTC.

In its sample, this clonotype was seen many times. The chain combines TRBV7-2 with TRBJ2-1; TRBD2 aligns across 9 bases. The CDR3 consists of 15 residues. Germline CDR1 SGHTA, CDR2 FQGNSA. J lost 2 bases, V lost 5 bases, and 4 bases had no gene match. The CDR3 DNA reads TGTGCCAGCAGCCTGCGGGGGGGCCCCTACAATGAGCAGTTCTTC. Protein sequence: CASSLRGGPYNEQFF.

This clonotype was seen repeatedly, ten times or more. The chain links TRBV5-5 to TRBJ2-3, with D hard to call. In germline, CDR1 is SGHKS, CDR2 YYEKEE (reference sequence). Between the trimmed V and J ends, which lost 0 bases and 5 bases, there was a span of 13 bases. The CDR3 is made up of 15 amino acids. In DNA, the CDR3 is TGTGCCAGCAGCTTGGAGGTCAGATTCGTAGATACGCAGTATTTT. Its translation is CASSLEVRFVDTQYF.

A word on this clonotype: One end of the junction is discordant with germline, which a read error may explain. The chain uses TRBV6-1 and TRBJ2-3, with D possibly matching TRBD1 (5 bases). Germline CDR1 is MNHNS and CDR2 is SASEGT. This CDR3 contains 11 residues. CDR3 sequence: CGALGADAQYF. CDR3 bases: TGTGGGGCCTTAGGGGCAGATGCGCAGTATTTT.

This clonotype has a handful of counts. The genes are TRBV6-5 and TRBJ2-1; TRBD2 agrees at 10 bases. Germline loops: CDR1 MNHEY, CDR2 SVGAGI. With 6 bases clipped from V and 10 bases from J, the junction kept 9 bases outside the gene matches. The CDR3 has 14 residues. In DNA, the CDR3 is TGTGCCAGCAGGCCTAGCGGGGGCTCCTACGAGCAGTTCTTC. It translates to CASRPSGGSYEQFF.

This clonotype was recorded at least ten times. V is TRBV5-1 and J is TRBJ2-1; D gene unclear. The germline V gene encodes CDR1 SGHRS and CDR2 YFSETQ. CDR3 length equals 15 residues. Trimming removed 6 bases from V and 1 base from J, with 14 bases in between. The chain's CDR3 is CASTSSTGSYNEQFF. The CDR3, as DNA: TGCGCCAGCACCTCTTCTACGGGTTCCTACAATGAGCAGTTCTTC.